The T cell receptor beta chain described here comes from a study of blood T cell repertoires in COVID-19. How the authors handled the data: Reference gene primer amplification in the assay estimated nucleated cell counts. The protocol was immunoSEQ multiplex PCR, while the TCRdb copy is restricted to in-frame clones and leaves out a portion. The DNA gave D and trimming, while V, J and clone size come from that table. The sample has roughly 150,000 clones; 79% are singletons. V was cut by 9 bases and J by 6 bases, with 18 bases left in between. CDR3 length equals 14 residues. Per germline, CDR1 SGHVS and CDR2 FNYEAQ.

The V call is TRBV7-6, the J call TRBJ2-1; TRBD1 might be the D (5 bases). This receptor was identified in a woman aged 60-75 years with COVID-19, enrolled during active disease. Material: peripheral blood. CDR3 bases: TGTGCCAGTTTACGTTTAGGGGAAAGCAATGAGCAGTTCTTC. This translates into CASLRLGESNEQFF. Looking up the rest from reference TRBV7-6 and TRBJ2-1 gives the full variable domain: GAGVSQSPRYKVTKRGQDVALRCDPISGHVSLYWYRQALGQGPEFLTYFNYEAQQDKSGLPNDRFSAERPEGSISTLTIQRTEQRDSAMYRCASLRLGESNEQFFGPGTRLTVL.